The 19 T cell receptor beta chains below all came from one sample that was sequenced in a study of T cell changes during pregnancy in multiple sclerosis. Generated by immunoSEQ multiplex PCR, the TCRdb table keeps only in-frame clones and is missing some. Here the sample spans tens of thousands of clones, 80% to 95% being singletons. Sequenced here: CD8+ T cells from peripheral blood mononuclear cells, sampled in the second trimester of pregnancy. Receptors were obtained from a female donor with multiple sclerosis, enrolled in a pregnancy study.

This rearrangement joins TRBV5-6 to TRBJ2-7; TRBD1 might be the D (6 bases). The V end lost 6 bases, the J end lost 5 bases, and 21 bases lay between the germline ends. The CDR3 totals 15 residues. Per germline, CDR1 SGHDT and CDR2 YYEEEE. The CDR3 region has the DNA TGTGCCAGCATCCCCCTGGGCAGGGGTCGGCACGAGCAGTACTTC. Its translation: CASIPLGRGRHEQYF. The full variable domain, rest sourced from reference TRBV5-6 and TRBJ2-7, is DAGVTQSPTHLIKTRGQQVTLRCSPKSGHDTVSWYQQALGQGPQFIFQYYEEEERQRGNFPDRFSGHQFPNYSSELNVNALLLGDSALYLCASIPLGRGRHEQYFGPGTRLTVT.

The chain recombines TRBV7-9 with TRBJ1-2; 8 nucleotides align to TRBD1. CDR1 and CDR2 (germline): SEHNR, FQNEAQ (reference sequence). Unmatched junction bases numbered 17, after V lost 1 base and J lost 7 bases. The CDR3 sequence is 18 residues long. CDR3 in amino acids: CASSLGTGTGAYLGGYTF. DNA for the CDR3: TGTGCCAGCAGCTTAGGGACCGGGACAGGCGCCTACTTAGGTGGCTACACCTTC.

In this sample, this clone turned up once. V and J are TRBV27 and TRBJ2-7; TRBD1 agrees at 11 bases. The germline V gene has CDR1 MNHEY and CDR2 SMNVEV (reference sequence). The CDR3 spans 14 residues. V dropped 0 bases and J dropped 6; count of bases not matched to a gene: 1. The CDR3 region is CASSLSGQGVEQYF. CDR3 sequence (DNA): TGTGCCAGCAGTTTATCGGGACAGGGGGTCGAGCAGTACTTC.

This clone was seen once. This rearrangement joins TRBV13 to TRBJ1-4, with a weak D call TRBD1 (5 bases). Germline V gene sequence: CDR1 PRHDT, CDR2 FYEKMQ (reference sequence). The CDR3 totals 15 residues. The V gene lost 3 bases and the J gene lost 0 bases, with 8 bases spanning the gap. Here the CDR3 reads CASSFGGATNEKLFF. The CDR3 DNA reads TGTGCCAGCAGCTTCGGGGGAGCAACTAATGAAAAACTGTTTTTT.

The gene calls are TRBV2 and TRBJ1-1, with 7 nucleotides matching TRBD1. CDR3 size: 13 residues. Trimming at V came to 5 bases and at J to 3 bases, leaving 3 bases not matched to a gene. The germline gives CDR1 SNHLY, CDR2 FYNNEI. The CDR3 coding sequence is TGTGCCAGCAGTCCTACAGGGGACACTGAAGCTTTCTTT. Translation: CASSPTGDTEAFF.

The genes are TRBV9 and TRBJ2-7, with 7 nucleotides matching TRBD1. V lost 4 bases to trimming and J lost 2 bases; unmatched junction nucleotides: 6. This CDR3 has 14 amino acids. Germline loops: CDR1 SGDLS, CDR2 YYNGEE. CDR3 residues: CASSPTTGTYEQYF. DNA for the CDR3: TGTGCCAGCAGCCCGACGACAGGGACCTACGAGCAGTACTTC. The complete variable domain, with remaining parts taken from reference TRBV9 and TRBJ2-7, reads DSGVTQTPKHLITATGQRVTLRCSPRSGDLSVYWYQQSLDQGLQFLIQYYNGEERAKGNILERFSAQQFPDLHSELNLSSLELGDSALYFCASSPTTGTYEQYFGPGTRLTVT.

The rearrangement uses TRBV5-3 and TRBJ2-3; TRBD2 agrees at 13 bases. TRBV5-3 is an ORF, and what it does is uncertain. The trim removed 5 bases at V and 5 bases at J, leaving 11 bases unmatched. The length of the CDR3 is 17 residues. DNA for the CDR3: TGTGCCAGAAGTTTTTTCGGGACTAGCGGGAAACAAGATACGCAGTATTTT. Translating it yields CARSFFGTSGKQDTQYF.

The V call is TRBV27, the J call TRBJ2-3, with 11 positions matching TRBD2. The CDR3 sequence is 18 residues long. V was pared by 0 bases and J by 3 bases, with 8 bases of the junction left unmatched. Germline V gene lookup returns CDR1 MNHEY and CDR2 SMNVEV (reference sequence). In nucleotides, the CDR3 is TGTGCCAGCAGTTTATCGGTACTAGCGGGAGCTGGGACAGATACGCAGTATTTT. Translation: CASSLSVLAGAGTDTQYF.

The V gene is TRBV19, the J gene TRBJ1-1; D is perhaps TRBD1 (5 bases). This CDR3 contains 14 residues. V lost 11 bases, J lost 5 bases, and 21 bases lay in between. Germline V gene lookup returns CDR1 LNHDA and CDR2 SQIVND (reference sequence). CDR3 nucleotide sequence: TGTGCCTCGCAGGGTCTTGCCATGCAAACTGAAGCTTTCTTT. Encoded protein: CASQGLAMQTEAFF. Full variable domain (outside the CDR3, taken from reference TRBV19 and TRBJ1-1): DGGITQSPKYLFRKEGQNVTLSCEQNLNHDAMYWYRQDPGQGLRLIYYSQIVNDFQKGDIAEGYSVSREKKESFPLTVTSAQKNPTAFYLCASQGLAMQTEAFFGQGTRLTVV.

The sample holds one count of this clone. The V call is TRBV4-3, the J call TRBJ1-4, with D possibly matching TRBD1 (5 bases). CDR1 LGHNA and CDR2 YSLEER come from the germline V gene. Trimming cost V 4 bases and J 0 bases, with 9 bases left between them. CDR3 length: 15 amino acids. The CDR3 here is CASSLGGATNEKLFF. The CDR3 DNA follows: TGCGCCAGCAGCCTGGGAGGGGCAACTAATGAAAAACTGTTTTTT.

J is TRBJ2-7 and V is TRBV4-1; 10 positions match TRBD2. The V segment lost 1 base and the J segment 6 bases; nucleotides outside the gene matches: 3. Germline V lookup: CDR1 MGHRA, CDR2 YSYEKL. CDR3 length: 14 amino acids. CDR3 nucleotide sequence: TGCGCCAGCAGCCAAGCTAGCGGGAGCGGCGAGCAGTACTTC. Translating it yields CASSQASGSGEQYF.

This clone was seen only once. This chain uses TRBV7-6 with TRBJ1-1; 10 bases line up with TRBD1. There are 17 residues in the CDR3. The ends lost 4 bases at V and 0 bases at J; junction bases unmatched: 8. CDR1 is SGHVS, CDR2 FNYEAQ, per germline. In DNA, the CDR3 is TGTGCCAGCAGCTCCGGGACAGGGGATGGAGTGAACACTGAAGCTTTCTTT. Encoded protein: CASSSGTGDGVNTEAFF.

This chain's CDR3 is CASSSSIFGTGGSETQYF. The DNA for the CDR3 is TGTGCCAGCAGCTCCTCGATATTTGGGACAGGGGGATCAGAGACCCAGTACTTC. The chain couples TRBV7-2 to TRBJ2-5; 11 bases agree with TRBD1. The germline gives CDR1 SGHTA, CDR2 FQGNSA. The CDR3 has 18 amino acids. The V segment lost 4 bases and the J segment 4 bases; nucleotides outside the gene matches: 14.

The chain employs TRBV7-9 and TRBJ2-1; a weak D match, TRBD2 (6 bases). V was pared by 5 bases and J by 7 bases, with 9 bases between. CDR3 length: 12 amino acids. Germline V gene data show CDR1 as SEHNR and CDR2 as FQNEAQ (reference sequence). The chain's CDR3 is CASSQTSNEQFF. The CDR3 DNA is TGTGCCAGCAGCCAGACTAGTAATGAGCAGTTCTTC.

Only one count was recorded for this clone. The J gene is TRBJ1-4, the V gene TRBV19, with D maybe TRBD1 (6 bases). The V end lost 5 bases, the J end lost 5 bases, and 15 bases lay between the germline ends. The CDR3 contains 15 residues. Germline-derived CDR1 and CDR2 are LNHDA and SQIVND (reference sequence). The CDR3 region has the DNA TGTGCCAGTAGTTGGACAGCTCTTAAAAATGAAAAACTGTTTTTT. Translation: CASSWTALKNEKLFF.

The rearrangement joins TRBV7-9 to TRBJ2-1; 10 bases line up with TRBD2. Germline lookup yields CDR1 SEHNR and CDR2 FQNEAQ (reference sequence). With V trimmed by 5 bases and J by 6 bases, 13 bases remained unmatched. This CDR3 is built from 17 residues. This CDR3 reads CASSPIAGGPSSNEQFF. The CDR3 DNA sequence: TGTGCCAGCAGCCCTATAGCGGGAGGCCCCTCAAGCAATGAGCAGTTCTTC. The variable domain in full, with the rest retrieved from reference TRBV7-9 and TRBJ2-1, is DTGVSQNPRHKITKRGQNVTFRCDPISEHNRLYWYRQTLGQGPEFLTYFQNEAQLEKSRLLSDRFSAERPKGSFSTLEIQRTEQGDSAMYLCASSPIAGGPSSNEQFFGPGTRLTVL.

The chain combines TRBV5-1 with TRBJ1-1, with 7 bases matching TRBD1. V gave up 4 bases and J gave up 5 bases; unmatched junction bases: 5. This CDR3 has 13 amino acids. CDR1 SGHRS and CDR2 YFSETQ come from the germline V gene. This CDR3 reads CASSLTGETEAFF. CDR3 coding DNA: TGCGCCAGCAGCCTTACAGGGGAGACTGAAGCTTTCTTT.

The V call is TRBV11-2, the J call TRBJ2-7; D gene ambiguous. CDR3 length: 11 amino acids. Trimming cost V 6 bases and J 3 bases, with 6 bases left between them. The V gene's germline CDR1 is SGHAT and CDR2 FQNNGV. CDR3 bases: TGTGCCAGCAGTCGACACTACGAGCAGTACTTC. It encodes CASSRHYEQYF.

The sample holds a few counts of this clone. The J gene is TRBJ2-7, the V gene TRBV7-9; 12 bases agree with TRBD1. V shed 3 bases and J 5 bases; nucleotides not matched to a gene: 2. The germline CDR1 and CDR2 sequences are SEHNR and FQNEAQ (reference sequence). The CDR3 has 14 amino acids. CDR3 residues: CASSLGQGADEQYF. The DNA for the CDR3 is TGTGCCAGCAGCTTGGGACAGGGGGCCGACGAGCAGTACTTC.